This TCR beta chain derives from a study of blood T cell repertoires in COVID-19. It was during active infection that Seattle patients were enrolled and then longitudinally followed. Data came from immunoSEQ multiplex PCR; TCRdb stores just in-frame clones and leaves some out. The data show about 16,000 clones, 85% to 90% seen once. This clone was detected a few times. The CDR3 runs to 18 residues. With V trimmed by 4 bases and J by 3 bases, 15 bases remained unmatched. The germline V gene encodes CDR1 MDHEN and CDR2 SYDVKM. Sequenced input: peripheral blood. The chain recombines TRBV28 with TRBJ1-5, with TRBD1 matching 7 bases. This sequence originates from a woman aged 80 or over with COVID-19, enrolled during active disease. The CDR3: CASSSRWSTGFVNQPQHF. CDR3 sequence (DNA): TGTGCCAGCAGTTCGAGGTGGTCGACAGGGTTTGTCAATCAGCCCCAGCATTTT.